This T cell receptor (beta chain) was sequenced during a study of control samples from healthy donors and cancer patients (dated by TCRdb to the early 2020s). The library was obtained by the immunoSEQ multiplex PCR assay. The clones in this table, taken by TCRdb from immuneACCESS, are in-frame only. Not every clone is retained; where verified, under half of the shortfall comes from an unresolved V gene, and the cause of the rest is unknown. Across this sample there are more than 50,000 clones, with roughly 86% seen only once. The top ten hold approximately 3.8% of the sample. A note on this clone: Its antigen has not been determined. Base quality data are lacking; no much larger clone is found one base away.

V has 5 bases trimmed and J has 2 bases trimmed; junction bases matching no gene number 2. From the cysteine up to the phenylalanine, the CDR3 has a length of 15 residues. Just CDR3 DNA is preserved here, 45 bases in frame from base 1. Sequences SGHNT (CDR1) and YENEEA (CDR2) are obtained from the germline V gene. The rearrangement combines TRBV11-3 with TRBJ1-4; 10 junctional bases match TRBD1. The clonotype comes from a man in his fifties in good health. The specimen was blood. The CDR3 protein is CASSRQGATNEKLFF. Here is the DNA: TGTGCCAGCAGCCGACAGGGGGCGACTAATGAAAAACTGTTTTTT.